This T cell receptor (beta chain) comes out of a study of cytomegalovirus exposure and HLA in healthy donors. The germline CDR1 and CDR2 sequences are MNHEY and SMNVEV (reference sequence). The CDR3 is 14 residues long. V shed 3 bases, J shed 4 bases, and the junction held 6 bases outside the gene matches. PCR used 60 Vbeta primers and 13 Jbeta primers. This table comes from immunoSEQ multiplex PCR, and its TCRdb copy is limited to in-frame clones, with some not included. The sample lists approximately 74,000 clones; 60% to 80% were seen once. The sequencing sample was made of PBMCs. The rearrangement joins TRBV27 to TRBJ2-7; TRBD1 agrees at 7 bases. The clonotype comes from a woman in her forties in good health and CMV-seronegative. The CDR3 bases are TGTGCCAGCAGTTTTCTAGACAGGGCGTACGAGCAGTACTTC. Translation gives CASSFLDRAYEQYF.